Following are 30 T cell receptor beta chains from one sample sequenced in a study of sequential checkpoint blockade in melanoma. TCRdb's table, derived via immunoSEQ multiplex PCR, lists solely in-frame clones and lacks some. This sample has tens of thousands of clones, with around nine tenths found just once. As for treatment: randomized to nivolumab then ipilimumab (arm A) or the reverse (arm B). Material: CD8+ T cells sorted from blood (inferred from file names), obtained from a patient given nivolumab and ipilimumab in sequence. The receptors were sampled from a human donor with melanoma.

V usage is TRBV6-4 and J usage is TRBJ2-1; a possible D gene is TRBD2 (5 bases). V dropped 5 bases and J dropped 10 bases, with 15 bases sitting between them. This CDR3 comprises 13 residues. The germline V gene has CDR1 MRHNA and CDR2 SNTAGT. The CDR3 bases are TGTGCCAGCAGTAAGGTCTTTAGAGGGGAGCAGTTCTTC. Its translation is CASSKVFRGEQFF.

With regard to this clone: At one end the junction does not follow the germline gene, possibly because of a read error. The J gene is TRBJ1-1, the V gene TRBV19, with TRBD1 as a possible D gene (5 bases). CDR1 is LNHDA, CDR2 SQIVND, per germline (reference sequence). The CDR3 covers 12 residues. CDR3 protein: CVSGWGGTEAFF. CDR3 coding DNA: TGTGTCAGTGGCTGGGGGGGCACTGAAGCTTTCTTT.

This clone was seen a single time. The chain links TRBV7-9 to TRBJ1-1, with D perhaps matching TRBD1 (6 bases). The germline V gene encodes CDR1 SEHNR and CDR2 FQNEAQ (reference sequence). This CDR3 is 16 amino acids long. The V and J ends lost 3 bases and 3 bases respectively, with 17 bases between them. The CDR3 reads CASSLGLRGRDTEAFF. The CDR3 DNA follows: TGTGCCAGCAGCTTGGGTCTCAGGGGCAGAGACACTGAAGCTTTCTTT.

This sequence joins TRBV4-1 and TRBJ2-3; TRBD1 matches at 10 bases. The J segment lost 7 bases and the V segment lost 5 bases, leaving 9 bases of the junction unmatched. The CDR3 length is 15 residues. The V gene's germline CDR1 is MGHRA and CDR2 YSYEKL. CDR3 in amino acids: CASSGLGQGLHTQYF. The CDR3 nucleotides read TGCGCCAGCAGCGGGTTGGGACAGGGGCTGCATACGCAGTATTTT.

The chain employs TRBV5-6 and TRBJ2-5; TRBD2 aligns across 11 bases. The trim removed 4 bases at V and 1 base at J, leaving 9 bases unmatched. CDR1 SGHDT and CDR2 YYEEEE come from the germline V gene. This CDR3 is 17 amino acids long. CDR3 region: CASSDSGTSGTQETQYF. The CDR3 DNA is TGTGCCAGCAGCGACTCCGGGACTAGCGGTACCCAAGAGACCCAGTACTTC.

Comment on this clone: The junction does not match germline at one end; this may be a read error. The chain joins TRBV27 to TRBJ2-3, with 8 bases identical to TRBD2. This CDR3 is 15 amino acids long. Germline CDR1 reads MNHEY; CDR2 reads SMNVEV (reference sequence). This CDR3 reads CASSLLWTSRDTQYF. The CDR3 coding sequence is TGTGCCAGCAGTTTATTATGGACTAGCAGAGATACGCAGTATTTT.

The chain combines TRBV7-2 with TRBJ2-2; the D gene is possibly TRBD1 (7 bases). The CDR3 sequence is 15 residues long. Germline lookup yields CDR1 SGHTA and CDR2 FQGNSA. V was clipped by 0 bases and J by 7 bases, with 12 bases between them. The CDR3 loop is CASSLAPGGHGELFF. Here the CDR3 DNA reads TGTGCCAGCAGCTTAGCCCCAGGGGGGCACGGGGAGCTGTTTTTT.

This rearrangement joins TRBV7-6 to TRBJ2-7; the D gene is possibly TRBD1 (6 bases). The ends were cut back, 3 bases at V and 0 bases at J, with 6 bases in the middle. Germline V gene lookup returns CDR1 SGHVS and CDR2 FNYEAQ. CDR3 size: 13 residues. CDR3 coding DNA: TGTGCCAGCAGCTTGGGGGCCTCCTACGAGCAGTACGTC. This encodes CASSLGASYEQYV.

The rearrangement links TRBV6-5 to TRBJ2-7, with 11 nucleotides matching TRBD2. V dropped 5 bases and J dropped 4; count of bases not matched to a gene: 4. Looked up from germline, CDR1 is MNHEY and CDR2 is SVGAGI. This CDR3 region has 14 residues. The CDR3 DNA reads as TGTGCCAGCAGTCGGGGACTAGCGGAATACGAGCAGTACTTC. Its translation is CASSRGLAEYEQYF.

The chain uses TRBV11-2 and TRBJ2-7; D gene unclear. The V gene lost 3 bases and the J gene lost 5 bases, with 11 bases spanning the gap. The germline V gene has CDR1 SGHAT and CDR2 FQNNGV. The CDR3 runs 13 residues. CDR3 nucleotides: TGTGCCAGCAGCTTGCTGGCTCCCCACGAGCAGTACTTC. Translating gives CASSLLAPHEQYF.

This chain uses TRBV4-1 with TRBJ1-2; D is perhaps TRBD1 (6 bases). CDR1 and CDR2 from the germline V gene are MGHRA and YSYEKL. The CDR3 length is 13 residues. The V gene lost 0 bases and the J gene lost 4 bases, with 6 bases spanning the gap. The CDR3 DNA reads as TGCGCCAGCAGCCAAGACAGGGGCTATGGCTACACCTTC. This encodes CASSQDRGYGYTF.

The chain recombines TRBV28 with TRBJ2-1, with 8 bases that match TRBD2. This CDR3 has 15 amino acids. Per the germline V gene, CDR1 is MDHEN and CDR2 is SYDVKM. V lost 7 bases and J lost 1; bases outside the gene matches: 6. CDR3 sequence (DNA): TGTGCCAGCAATACACTAGCGGCATCCTACAATGAGCAGTTCTTC. It translates to CASNTLAASYNEQFF.

The chain combines TRBV7-9 with TRBJ2-5; a weak D match, TRBD1 (6 bases). The CDR3 contains 13 residues. Trimming removed 11 bases from V and 2 bases from J, with 15 bases in between. CDR1 and CDR2 from the germline V gene are SEHNR and FQNEAQ (reference sequence). CDR3: CAGSHRAQETQYF. In DNA, the CDR3 is TGTGCCGGATCCCACAGGGCTCAAGAGACCCAGTACTTC.

The rearrangement uses TRBV19 and TRBJ1-1; D may be TRBD1 (5 bases). V lost 1 base and J 5 bases, leaving 11 bases between the germline ends. CDR3 length: 14 residues. Germline V gives CDR1 LNHDA, CDR2 SQIVND (reference sequence). In DNA form, the CDR3 reads TGTGCCAGTAGTATAGGTCAGGGCACGACTGAAGCTTTCTTT. The encoded protein is CASSIGQGTTEAFF.

The rearrangement uses TRBV18 and TRBJ1-3; 7 bases map to TRBD1. This CDR3 is 18 amino acids long. Germline CDR1 and CDR2: KGHSH and LQKENI. Trimming took 0 bases from V and 0 from J; bases not matched to a gene: 8. The chain's CDR3 is CASSPPLDRDSSGNTIYF. In DNA, the CDR3 is TGTGCCAGCTCACCACCCCTCGACAGGGACAGCTCTGGAAACACCATATATTTT.

The rearrangement uses TRBV5-1 and TRBJ2-7; no firm D call. The CDR3 runs to 14 residues. V was shortened by 0 bases and J by 1 base, with 8 bases between the two germline ends. Germline CDR1 reads SGHRS; CDR2 reads YFSETQ. DNA of the CDR3: TGCGCCAGCAGCTTGGGGGCAGGTTCCTACGAGCAGTACGTC. Its translation: CASSLGAGSYEQYV.

The chain is built from TRBV7-9 and TRBJ2-2; tentative D call: TRBD2 (6 bases). Germline V lookup: CDR1 SEHNR, CDR2 FQNEAQ (reference sequence). Trimming removed 4 bases at V and 4 bases at J, with 16 bases between. The CDR3 consists of 16 residues. The CDR3 DNA is TGTGCCAGCAGCTCGAACTTCAGGCGGGGCACCGGGGAGCTGTTTTTT. Protein product: CASSSNFRRGTGELFF.

This clone was recorded once. The DNA of the CDR3 is TGTGCCAGCAGCTTAAATTACTTTCCAGATACGCAGTATTTT. It encodes CASSLNYFPDTQYF. V is TRBV7-2 and J is TRBJ2-3; D is unresolved. The V gene lost 2 bases and the J gene lost 4 bases, with 10 bases spanning the gap. The CDR3 length is 14 residues. From germline, CDR1 is SGHTA and CDR2 FQGNSA.

This chain links TRBV2 with TRBJ1-2; 7 positions match TRBD1. J lost 8 bases, V lost 6 bases, and 9 bases had no gene match. CDR1 SNHLY and CDR2 FYNNEI come from the germline V gene. The CDR3 spans 13 residues. CDR3 in DNA: TGTGCCAGCAGCGCTGGACAGGCCTGGGGCTACACCTTC. This gives the protein CASSAGQAWGYTF.

This chain joins TRBV7-2 and TRBJ2-1; 7 nucleotides line up with TRBD1. The CDR3 extends over 15 amino acids. In germline, CDR1 is SGHTA, CDR2 FQGNSA. Trimming took 5 bases from V and 3 from J; bases not matched to a gene: 7. CDR3: CASSLRDRDYNEQFF. In DNA form, the CDR3 reads TGTGCCAGCAGCCTCCGGGACAGAGACTACAATGAGCAGTTCTTC.

The J gene is TRBJ2-5, the V gene TRBV2; 12 nucleotides match TRBD2. The DNA end is more similar to TRBJ2-7, so the J call may be wrong. Germline V gene lookup returns CDR1 SNHLY and CDR2 FYNNEI. CDR3 length equals 17 residues. The CDR3 loop is CASSEALGLAGSYEQYF. For the CDR3, the DNA is TGTGCCAGCAGTGAAGCGCTTGGACTAGCGGGGTCCTACGAGCAGTACTTC.

In this sample, this clone turned up once. This chain joins TRBV7-2 and TRBJ1-1, with a tentative D call TRBD1 (5 bases). V was shortened by 0 bases and J by 5 bases, with 10 bases between the two germline ends. The CDR3 has 14 amino acids. Germline-derived CDR1 and CDR2 are SGHTA and FQGNSA. The CDR3 DNA sequence: TGTGCCAGCAGCTTAGCTCAACCAGGGACTGAAGCTTTCTTT. Translated: CASSLAQPGTEAFF.

This rearrangement joins TRBV5-8 to TRBJ2-1; tentative D call: TRBD1 (6 bases). This CDR3 comprises 15 residues. Germline CDR1 and CDR2: SGHTS and YDEGEE. Deletions cut 4 bases from V and 0 bases from J, with 11 bases between. The CDR3 DNA sequence: TGTGCCAGCAGCATAGGGGGAAGCTCCTACAATGAGCAGTTCTTC. It encodes CASSIGGSSYNEQFF. Supplemented by reference TRBV5-8 and TRBJ2-1, the full variable domain reads EAGVTQSPTHLIKTRGQQATLRCSPISGHTSVYWYQQALGLGLQFLLWYDEGEERNRGNFPPRFSGRQFPNYSSELNVNALELEDSALYLCASSIGGSSYNEQFFGPGTRLTVL.

In its sample, this clone was seen once. The rearrangement links TRBV4-3 to TRBJ2-4, with 9 bases lining up with TRBD2. The V segment lost 0 bases and the J segment 1 base; nucleotides outside the gene matches: 7. Germline V gene data show CDR1 as LGHNA and CDR2 as YSLEER. CDR3 length equals 18 residues. The CDR3 bases are TGCGCCAGCAGCCAAGATCAGGGCGGGGGGGAGGCCAAAAACATTCAGTACTTC. Its protein product is CASSQDQGGGEAKNIQYF.

This sequence joins TRBV5-8 and TRBJ1-1, with D unresolved. From germline, CDR1 is SGHTS and CDR2 YDEGEE. The CDR3 spans 14 residues. With 2 bases removed from V and 0 bases from J, the gap between germline ends came to 8 bases. The CDR3 reads CASSFGGMNTEAFF. Here the CDR3 DNA reads TGTGCCAGCAGCTTCGGCGGGATGAACACTGAAGCTTTCTTT.

The rearrangement joins TRBV5-1 to TRBJ2-2; TRBD1 might be the D (6 bases). The CDR3 covers 15 residues. Germline values: CDR1 SGHRS, CDR2 YFSETQ. V was shortened by 5 bases and J by 6 bases, with 17 bases between the two germline ends. As DNA, the CDR3 is TGCGCCAGCAGTTCTTACAGACAGGAGGCCGGGGAGCTGTTTTTT. Its protein is CASSSYRQEAGELFF.

The V call is TRBV7-9, the J call TRBJ1-1, with D unresolved. V lost 5 bases and J lost 5, with 18 bases in between. The germline V gene has CDR1 SEHNR and CDR2 FQNEAQ (reference sequence). The CDR3 is 15 residues long. CDR3 residues: CASSAPNRGGTEAFF. CDR3 nucleotides: TGTGCCAGCAGCGCCCCCAATCGGGGTGGGACTGAAGCTTTCTTT.

The chain combines TRBV9 with TRBJ1-1; a possible D gene is TRBD1 (5 bases). Germline CDR1 is SGDLS and CDR2 is YYNGEE. CDR3 length: 15 residues. The germline V and J ends were trimmed by 1 base and 8 bases, with 18 bases remaining between them. The DNA for the CDR3 is TGTGCCAGCAGCGTAAGTGGAGGTAGGGACTCCGAAGCTTTCTTT. This gives the protein CASSVSGGRDSEAFF.

This clone was recorded only once. The rearrangement joins TRBV12-5 to TRBJ2-1, with 14 nucleotides matching TRBD2. Germline CDR1 reads LGHNT; CDR2 reads FRNRAP. This CDR3 is built from 15 residues. The V segment lost 6 bases and the J segment 6 bases; nucleotides outside the gene matches: 4. Here the CDR3 reads CASGTGTSGGNEQFF. The CDR3 DNA reads TGTGCTAGTGGGACCGGGACTAGCGGGGGCAATGAGCAGTTCTTC.

V is TRBV5-1 and J is TRBJ1-1; tentative D call: TRBD1 (6 bases). Germline V gene lookup returns CDR1 SGHRS and CDR2 YFSETQ. This CDR3 region has 15 residues. V lost 9 bases and J lost 0, with 18 bases in between. CDR3 protein: CATSPGAVMNTEAFF. The CDR3 DNA sequence: TGCGCCACCTCGCCAGGGGCGGTCATGAACACTGAAGCTTTCTTT.